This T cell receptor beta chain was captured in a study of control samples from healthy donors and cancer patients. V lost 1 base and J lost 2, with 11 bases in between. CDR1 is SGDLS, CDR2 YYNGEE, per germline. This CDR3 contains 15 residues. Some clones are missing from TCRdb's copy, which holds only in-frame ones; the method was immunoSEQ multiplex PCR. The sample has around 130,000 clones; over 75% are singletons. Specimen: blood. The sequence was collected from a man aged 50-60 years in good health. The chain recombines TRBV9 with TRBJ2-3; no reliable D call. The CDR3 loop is CASSVFPGNTDTQYF. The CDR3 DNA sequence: TGTGCCAGCAGCGTATTTCCAGGAAACACAGATACGCAGTATTTT. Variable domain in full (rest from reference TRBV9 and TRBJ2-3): DSGVTQTPKHLITATGQRVTLRCSPRSGDLSVYWYQQSLDQGLQFLIQYYNGEERAKGNILERFSAQQFPDLHSELNLSSLELGDSALYFCASSVFPGNTDTQYFGPGTRLTVL.